This TCR beta chain was recorded in a study of OX40 agonist ivuxolimab in advanced cancers. V lost 1 base and J lost 6, with 11 bases in between. The germline gives CDR1 SGDLS, CDR2 YYNGEE. The CDR3 totals 13 residues. Using immunoSEQ multiplex PCR, the repertoire was profiled, and TCRdb retains in-frame clones only, with some absent. The sample holds 45,000 to 55,000 clones, 94% seen once. J is TRBJ2-7 and V is TRBV9, with D perhaps TRBD2 (5 bases). This clonotype originated in an adult with an advanced solid tumor such as melanoma, head and neck, liver or kidney cancer. The sequences come from CD4+ or CD8+ T cells sorted from blood, collected in a trial of the OX40 agonist ivuxolimab. CDR3 in DNA: TGTGCCAGCAGCGTAACCGCGGCGGGCGAGCAGTACTTC. Its translation: CASSVTAAGEQYF. The entire variable domain, with the rest obtained from reference TRBV9 and TRBJ2-7, is as follows: DSGVTQTPKHLITATGQRVTLRCSPRSGDLSVYWYQQSLDQGLQFLIQYYNGEERAKGNILERFSAQQFPDLHSELNLSSLELGDSALYFCASSVTAAGEQYFGPGTRLTVT.